This T cell receptor beta chain is from a study of response to subunit inactivated influenza vaccine. Each CDR3 protein gets one entry after TCRdb re-called the RT-PCR reads with MiXCR. There are 400,000 to 650,000 distinct CDR3 sequences in the sample; 7.2% occur only once, and around 12% lies in the top ten. This clonotype showed up just a few times. The sequencing here drew on PBMCs from blood, taken roughly 24 months after vaccination. The receptor was derived from a man between 50 and 75 years old who received an inactivated influenza vaccine.

The CDR3 nucleotides are TGTGCCAGCAGCCAAGGGTTGAGCGGGGGCGAGGATACGCAGTATTTT. The encoded protein is CASSQGLSGGEDTQYF. The genes are TRBV4-2 and TRBJ2-3; 8 bases match TRBD2. The CDR3 is 16 residues long. Losses at the gene ends were 1 base for V and 6 bases for J; bases not matched to a gene: 9. CDR1 is LGHNA, CDR2 YNFKEQ, per germline.